The source of this TCR beta chain is a study of metastatic and nonmetastatic thyroid tumors. This CDR3 has 15 residues. CDR1 is KGHSH and CDR2 is LQKENI in the germline V gene. With 2 bases removed from V and 5 bases from J, the gap between germline ends came to 15 bases. On this clone: A much larger clone lies one base from this, so it may be a read error. Other DNA sequences in this specimen translate into the identical CDR3.

No patient had received any treatment before thyroid surgery. TCRdb re-processed the PCR reads through MiXCR. The sample has tens of thousands of clones; about 16% are singletons. Specimen: blood. This TCR was sampled from a male donor with papillary thyroid cancer or a benign thyroid nodule (not recorded which). Some clones in this sample may be carry-over from other donors' samples. The chain is built from TRBV18 and TRBJ1-1; D is perhaps TRBD1 (6 bases). The CDR3 is CASSPGEGVGTEAFF. The CDR3 DNA sequence: TGTGCCAGCTCACCAGGTGAGGGGGTCGGTACTGAAGCTTTCTTT.